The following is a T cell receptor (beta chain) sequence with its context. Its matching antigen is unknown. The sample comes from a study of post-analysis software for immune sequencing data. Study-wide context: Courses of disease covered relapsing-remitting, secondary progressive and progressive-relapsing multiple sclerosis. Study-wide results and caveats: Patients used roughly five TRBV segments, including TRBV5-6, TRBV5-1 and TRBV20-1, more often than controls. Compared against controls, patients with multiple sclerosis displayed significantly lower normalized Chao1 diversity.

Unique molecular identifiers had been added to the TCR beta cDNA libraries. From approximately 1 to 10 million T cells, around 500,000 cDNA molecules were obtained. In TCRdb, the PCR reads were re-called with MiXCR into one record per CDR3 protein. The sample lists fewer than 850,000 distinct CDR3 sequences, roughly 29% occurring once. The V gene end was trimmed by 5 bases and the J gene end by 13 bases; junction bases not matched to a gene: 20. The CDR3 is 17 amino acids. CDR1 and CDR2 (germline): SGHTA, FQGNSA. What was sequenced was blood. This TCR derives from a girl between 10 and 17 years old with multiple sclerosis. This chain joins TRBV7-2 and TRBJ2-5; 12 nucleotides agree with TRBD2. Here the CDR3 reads CASSPSSALAGGMSGYF. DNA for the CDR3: TGTGCCAGCAGCCCCTCCTCGGCGCTAGCGGGAGGGATGAGTGGGTACTTC.